This TCR beta chain originates from a study of graft-versus-host responses after intestinal transplantation. Study summary: All of the recipients had induction that used anti-thymocyte globulin, then tacrolimus and steroids for two to four years. Study-wide results and caveats: With peak circulating GvH clone levels came an association with early post-transplant HvG declines.

TCRdb's copy holds only in-frame clones and misses some; the assay was immunoSEQ multiplex PCR. The sample contains some 55,000 clones, about 89% of which appear only once. Details on this clone: What it recognizes is unknown.

The CDR3 contains 14 residues. The germline gives CDR1 MDHEN, CDR2 SYDVKM. V dropped 5 bases and J dropped 2 bases, with 12 bases sitting between them. The specimen comprised PBMCs, sampled approximately 97 weeks after intestinal transplant. This chain connects TRBV28 to TRBJ1-1; the D is unclear. The source of this sequence is a human patient who received an intestinal transplant, so some T cells may come from the graft donor. As DNA, the CDR3 is TGTGCCAGCAGTCAAACCCTGATTAACACTGAAGCTTTCTTT. It translates to CASSQTLINTEAFF.